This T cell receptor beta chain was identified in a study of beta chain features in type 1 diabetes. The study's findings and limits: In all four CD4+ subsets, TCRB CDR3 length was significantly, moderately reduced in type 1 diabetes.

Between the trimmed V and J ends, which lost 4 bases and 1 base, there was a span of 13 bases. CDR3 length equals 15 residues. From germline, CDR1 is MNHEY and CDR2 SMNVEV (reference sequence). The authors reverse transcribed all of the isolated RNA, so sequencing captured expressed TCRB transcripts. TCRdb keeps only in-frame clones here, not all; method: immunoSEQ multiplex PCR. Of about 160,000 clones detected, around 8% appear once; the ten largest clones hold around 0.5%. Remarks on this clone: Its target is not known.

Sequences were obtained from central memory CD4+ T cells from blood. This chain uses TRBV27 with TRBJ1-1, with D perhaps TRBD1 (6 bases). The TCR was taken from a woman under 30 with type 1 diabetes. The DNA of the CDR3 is TGTGCCAGCAGTTCACAGGGACGGGGGAACACTGAAGCTTTCTTT. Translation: CASSSQGRGNTEAFF.